Following are 28 T cell receptor beta chains from one sample sequenced in a study of vaccination effects on CD4 cells after COVID-19. These TCRs are of unknown antigen specificity. Measured with immunoSEQ multiplex PCR; TCRdb has only the in-frame clones, and not every one. The sample contains over 50,000 clones, 60% to 75% of which appear only once. Antigen-specific CD4+ T cells were expanded (with viral peptide pools) by the ViraFEST assay ahead of sequencing. Cells that had been cultured for approximately eleven days were the source of isolated CD4+ T cells. It was two doses of either the BNT162b2 or mRNA-1273 vaccine that participants received. This specimen consisted of CD4+ T cells from PBMCs cultured with HCoV-229E spike peptides, obtained after COVID-19 vaccination. These TCRs come from a human donor who received a COVID-19 vaccine.

In this sample, this clone turned up a few times. The chain combines TRBV7-8 with TRBJ1-5, with D perhaps matching TRBD1 (6 bases). This CDR3 has 13 residues. Trimming took off 4 bases at V and 7 bases at J, with 11 bases between the two ends. In germline, CDR1 is SGHVS, CDR2 FQNEAQ. The chain's CDR3 is CASSYEQGQPQHF. CDR3 in DNA: TGTGCCAGCAGCTACGAACAGGGCCAGCCCCAGCATTTT.

This rearrangement joins TRBV2 to TRBJ2-7; no clear D. The V end lost 8 bases, the J end lost 3 bases, and 14 bases lay between the germline ends. Germline CDR1 is SNHLY and CDR2 is FYNNEI. The CDR3 runs 13 residues. CDR3 protein: CASRSSRNYEQYV. The CDR3 bases are TGTGCCAGCCGGTCGAGCAGAAACTACGAGCAGTACGTC.

Here the CDR3 DNA reads TGCAGTGCACTGGAGAACACTGAAGCTTTCTTT. Translation gives CSALENTEAFF. This chain links TRBV20-1 with TRBJ1-1; D uncertain. The germline V and J ends were trimmed by 6 bases and 1 base, with 6 bases remaining between them. The CDR3 covers 11 residues. Germline-derived CDR1 and CDR2 are DFQATT and SNEGSKA (reference sequence).

This chain joins TRBV5-1 and TRBJ2-5, with 7 positions matching TRBD1. This CDR3 is 14 amino acids long. The ends lost 5 bases at V and 2 bases at J; junction bases unmatched: 6. CDR1 and CDR2 (germline): SGHRS, YFSETQ. CDR3 sequence reads: CASRGTVPQETQYF. CDR3 DNA sequence: TGCGCCAGCAGGGGGACAGTGCCTCAAGAGACCCAGTACTTC.

For the CDR3, the DNA is TGTGCCAGCTCGTCCAGTCCGGTCGGGGGTACCGGGGAGCTGTTTTTT. It is translated as CASSSSPVGGTGELFF. This sequence joins TRBV18 and TRBJ2-2; a weak D match, TRBD2 (6 bases). V gave up 6 bases and J gave up 5 bases, with 19 bases separating them. The CDR3 sequence is 16 residues long. Germline loops: CDR1 KGHSH, CDR2 LQKENI.

This clone has only a few counts. The chain has TRBV6-5 and TRBJ1-3; tentative D call: TRBD1 (5 bases). Trimming removed 5 bases at V and 0 bases at J, with 11 bases between. CDR3 length: 15 amino acids. Germline V gives CDR1 MNHEY, CDR2 SVGAGI. Here the CDR3 reads CASSPQGSSGNTIYF. The CDR3 DNA is TGTGCCAGCAGTCCCCAGGGTAGCTCTGGAAACACCATATATTTT.

The chain combines TRBV3-1 (or the pseudogene TRBV3-2) with TRBJ2-5; D uncertain. Trimming cost V 5 bases and J 9 bases, with 13 bases left between them. CDR3 length equals 12 residues. CDR1 and CDR2 from the germline V gene are LGHDT and YNNKEL (reference sequence). In DNA form, the CDR3 reads TGTGCCAGCAGCTCCCGAACCCGGGCCCAGTACTTC. It is translated as CASSSRTRAQYF.

The chain links TRBV12-3 or TRBV12-4 to TRBJ1-1; D not certain. The CDR3 runs to 13 residues. V was trimmed by 7 bases and J by 0 bases, leaving 9 bases between them. The CDR3 DNA sequence: TGTGCCAGCAAGACGGGGATGAACACTGAAGCTTTCTTT. This encodes CASKTGMNTEAFF.

This clone was seen a handful of times. The chain links TRBV9 to TRBJ2-2; 11 positions match TRBD2. CDR1 and CDR2 (germline): SGDLS, YYNGEE. V gave up 0 bases and J gave up 0 bases; unmatched junction bases: 4. The CDR3 runs to 18 residues. The CDR3 loop reads CASSVGLAGGTNTGELFF. The CDR3 bases are TGTGCCAGCAGCGTAGGGCTAGCGGGGGGTACGAACACCGGGGAGCTGTTTTTT. Drawing the rest from reference TRBV9 and TRBJ2-2, the complete variable domain is DSGVTQTPKHLITATGQRVTLRCSPRSGDLSVYWYQQSLDQGLQFLIQYYNGEERAKGNILERFSAQQFPDLHSELNLSSLELGDSALYFCASSVGLAGGTNTGELFFGEGSRLTVL.

The chain joins TRBV7-3 to TRBJ2-1; TRBD2 matches 7 bases. This CDR3 is built from 14 residues. In germline, CDR1 is SGHTA, CDR2 FQGTGA. V gave up 4 bases and J gave up 7 bases; unmatched junction bases: 7. The CDR3 region is CASSSDQLANEQFF. Here the CDR3 DNA reads TGTGCCAGCAGCTCCGACCAACTAGCGAATGAGCAGTTCTTC.

This chain joins TRBV2 and TRBJ2-3; D is uncertain. Germline values: CDR1 SNHLY, CDR2 FYNNEI. The V and J ends lost 8 bases and 6 bases respectively, with 9 bases between them. CDR3 size: 11 residues. CDR3 amino acids: CASRLGDTQYF. The CDR3 coding sequence is TGTGCCAGCCGGTTGGGTGATACGCAGTATTTT.

The J gene is TRBJ1-1, the V gene TRBV2; TRBD1 matches at 7 bases. Trimming took 6 bases from V and 7 from J; bases not matched to a gene: 8. The germline V gene has CDR1 SNHLY and CDR2 FYNNEI. This CDR3 spans 13 amino acids. The CDR3 protein is CASSGDSPSEAFF. The CDR3, as DNA: TGTGCCAGCAGCGGGGACAGCCCTAGTGAAGCTTTCTTT.

The CDR3 coding sequence is TGTGCCAGCAGTGAAGGGACAGGGGATCAGCCCCAGCATTTT. Encoded protein: CASSEGTGDQPQHF. This rearrangement joins TRBV2 to TRBJ1-5, with 9 positions matching TRBD1. CDR3 length equals 14 residues. V lost 1 base and J lost 5; bases outside the gene matches: 0. Looked up from germline, CDR1 is SNHLY and CDR2 is FYNNEI.

J is TRBJ2-3 and V is TRBV5-1; the match to TRBD2 covers 14 bases. V trimming: 0 bases; J trimming: 1 base; junction bases outside the gene matches: 1. The CDR3 contains 17 residues. Germline loops: CDR1 SGHRS, CDR2 YFSETQ. The CDR3 loop reads CASSLGGLAGGTDTQYF. CDR3 sequence (DNA): TGCGCCAGCAGCTTGGGGGGACTAGCGGGGGGCACAGATACGCAGTATTTT.

This clone showed up just once. The chain couples TRBV6-1 to TRBJ2-7; no firm D call. Germline loops: CDR1 MNHNS, CDR2 SASEGT. Trimming took off 0 bases at V and 2 bases at J, with 8 bases between the two ends. This CDR3 spans 14 amino acids. The CDR3 region is CASSEAGRTYEQYV. The CDR3 coding sequence is TGTGCCAGCAGTGAAGCAGGGCGGACCTACGAGCAGTACGTC.

The chain is built from TRBV5-1 and TRBJ2-3; TRBD2 aligns across 10 bases. The germline V gene encodes CDR1 SGHRS and CDR2 YFSETQ. The J segment lost 3 bases and the V segment lost 0 bases, leaving 1 base of the junction unmatched. This CDR3 is 15 amino acids long. Written as DNA, the CDR3 is TGCGCCAGCAGCTTGGCTAGCGGGGGAACAGATACGCAGTATTTT. It yields the protein CASSLASGGTDTQYF.

The chain carries TRBV3-1 (or the pseudogene TRBV3-2) and TRBJ2-3; 13 bases are a match to TRBD2. CDR3 size: 16 residues. Trimming took 4 bases from V and 4 from J; bases not matched to a gene: 5. Germline V gene lookup returns CDR1 LGHDT and CDR2 YNNKEL (reference sequence). The CDR3 nucleotides read TGTGCCAGCAGCCGGACTAGCGGGGGTGTCTCAGATACGCAGTATTTT. Its protein product is CASSRTSGGVSDTQYF.

This clone came up once. The chain is built from TRBV30 and TRBJ2-6; D unresolved. Germline loops: CDR1 GTSNPN, CDR2 SVGIG (reference sequence). The V end was cut by 0 bases, the J end by 4 bases, with 13 bases between. This CDR3 is 16 amino acids long. CDR3 bases: TGTGCCTGGAGTGTAAGCCACGTGTCCGGGGCCAACGTCCTGACTTTC. Its translation is CAWSVSHVSGANVLTF.

This clone came up a few times. CDR3 amino acids: CASSLAGGRQETQYF. CDR3 nucleotides: TGTGCCAGCAGCCTAGCGGGGGGCCGACAAGAGACCCAGTACTTC. The gene calls are TRBV27 and TRBJ2-5; 11 bases map to TRBD2. J lost 2 bases, V lost 6 bases, and 5 bases had no gene match. This CDR3 has 15 residues. Germline assignment: CDR1 MNHEY and CDR2 SMNVEV (reference sequence).

This clone has a handful of counts. The chain combines TRBV27 with TRBJ1-4; D ambiguous. This CDR3 is 13 amino acids long. The ends were cut back, 6 bases at V and 8 bases at J, with 13 bases in the middle. The germline V gene encodes CDR1 MNHEY and CDR2 SMNVEV (reference sequence). CDR3 loop: CASRARSGEKLFF. DNA of the CDR3: TGTGCCAGCAGGGCTAGGTCGGGCGAAAAACTGTTTTTT. Variable domain in full (rest from reference TRBV27 and TRBJ1-4): EAQVTQNPRYLITVTGKKLTVTCSQNMNHEYMSWYRQDPGLGLRQIYYSMNVEVTDKGDVPEGYKVSRKEKRNFPLILESPSPNQTSLYFCASRARSGEKLFFGSGTQLSVL.

This rearrangement joins TRBV10-1 to TRBJ2-5, with TRBD1 matching over 9 bases. Trimming took 0 bases from V and 7 from J; bases not matched to a gene: 0. Germline loops: CDR1 WNHNN, CDR2 SYGVQD (reference sequence). This CDR3 is 13 amino acids long. The CDR3: CASSESTGGTQYF. The CDR3 DNA follows: TGCGCCAGCAGTGAGTCGACAGGGGGGACCCAGTACTTC.

The gene calls are TRBV5-1 and TRBJ2-4, with 8 positions matching TRBD1. Germline trimming cut 0 bases from V and 16 bases from J; bases unmatched to any gene: 15. This CDR3 region has 15 residues. The germline gives CDR1 SGHRS, CDR2 YFSETQ. The DNA for the CDR3 is TGCGCCAGCAGCTTGGATTATTTTACAGGGGGGAGATGTTACTTC. Its translation: CASSLDYFTGGRCYF.

The sample holds a few counts of this clone. This chain connects TRBV18 to TRBJ1-5; 7 positions agree with TRBD1. The CDR3 is 15 residues long. CDR1 KGHSH and CDR2 LQKENI come from the germline V gene. V shed 3 bases, J shed 1 base, and the junction held 3 bases outside the gene matches. The CDR3, as DNA: TGTGCCAGCTCACCCCAACAGGGGAGCAATCAGCCCCAGCATTTT. As protein: CASSPQQGSNQPQHF.

The J gene is TRBJ1-5, the V gene TRBV10-2, with TRBD1 matching 7 bases. Trimming removed 5 bases from V and 9 bases from J; junction bases left unmatched: 10. Germline V gene sequence: CDR1 WSHSY, CDR2 SAAADI. The CDR3 is 14 amino acids. In DNA form, the CDR3 reads TGCGCCAGCAGTAAGGACAGGCCCGGATCGCCCCAGCATTTT. This encodes CASSKDRPGSPQHF.

The rearrangement joins TRBV6-1 to TRBJ1-5; D call uncertain. The CDR3 is 14 amino acids. V was pared by 1 base and J by 6 bases, with 10 bases between. Germline CDR1 reads MNHNS; CDR2 reads SASEGT. The CDR3 region is CASSEDVFPQPQHF. CDR3 in DNA: TGTGCCAGCAGTGAAGACGTGTTTCCTCAGCCCCAGCATTTT.

The CDR3 sequence is CASSPDRATEAFF. In nucleotides, the CDR3 is TGTGCCAGCTCACCGGACAGGGCAACTGAAGCTTTCTTT. The V and J genes are TRBV18 and TRBJ1-1, with 8 bases that match TRBD1. Germline trimming cut 3 bases from V and 5 bases from J; bases unmatched to any gene: 2. The germline V gene has CDR1 KGHSH and CDR2 LQKENI. The CDR3 extends over 13 amino acids.

The chain is built from TRBV19 and TRBJ2-1; no firm D call. V was cut by 7 bases and J by 5 bases, with 24 bases left in between. The CDR3 extends over 17 amino acids. Germline CDR1 and CDR2: LNHDA and SQIVND (reference sequence). The CDR3 sequence is CASTISWGGGLDNEQFF. Written as DNA, the CDR3 is TGTGCCAGTACCATCTCATGGGGTGGCGGCCTCGACAATGAGCAGTTCTTC.

CDR3 sequence (DNA): TGCGCCAGCAGCGGAGTTGAGACCAAAGAGACCCAGTACTTC. Translated: CASSGVETKETQYF. V and J are TRBV4-1 and TRBJ2-5; D is unclear. The CDR3 runs 14 residues. CDR1 is MGHRA, CDR2 YSYEKL, per germline. V gave up 5 bases and J gave up 3 bases, with 13 bases separating them.